Listed below are T cell receptor beta chains from one sample, sequenced in a study of blood T cells in healthy people across ages. TCRdb analysed the 5' RACE reads with MiXCR anew, one entry per CDR3 protein. The sample has about 700,000 distinct CDR3 sequences, about 30% seen once. Sequencing used blood. These receptors originate from a woman aged 80 or over in good health. Each CDR3 is given with its conserved first and last residue. Each record gives: clone size, D gene, V gene, J gene, CDR3 DNA, CDR3 protein. D genes are given only for firm matches. Some rows have no size entry. The others give once, few or many, or a class for an expanded clone.

few	.	TRBV6-2/TRBV6-3	TRBJ1-1	TGTGCCAGCAGTTACTCCCAGGGGTCCGCTGAAGCTTTCTTT	CASSYSQGSAEAFF
many	TRBD1	TRBV2	TRBJ2-7	TGTGCCAGCAGGGGGGACAGGGGGCACAGCGAGCAGTACTTC	CASRGDRGHSEQYF
many	.	TRBV20-1	TRBJ2-7	TGCAGTGCTAGACAGGGGGGAGGGGGCTACGAGCAGTACTTC	CSARQGGGGYEQYF
.	.	TRBV29-1	TRBJ2-3	TGCAGCGTTGGGGGACCAAACACAGATACGCAGTATTTT	CSVGGPNTDTQYF
.	.	TRBV4-3	TRBJ1-1	TGCGCCAGCAGCCAAGATAGGCAGGGGGAAGCTTTCTTT	CASSQDRQGEAFF
many	TRBD2	TRBV7-2	TRBJ2-3	TGTGCCAGCAGCTTACGGACTAGCGGGGGGGTTAGCACAGATACGCAGTATTTT	CASSLRTSGGVSTDTQYF
many	.	TRBV7-6	TRBJ1-5	TGTGCCAGCAGCTTATGGAAGGGCCAGCCCCAGCATTTT	CASSLWKGQPQHF
many	.	TRBV9	TRBJ1-2	TGTGCCAGCAGCGTAGAGGGACGGACCTATGGCTACACCTTC	CASSVEGRTYGYTF
many	TRBD1	TRBV4-2	TRBJ1-4	TGTGCCAGCAGCCAAGATACCAGGGGGGCGAGGGAAAAACTGTTTTTT	CASSQDTRGAREKLFF
many	TRBD1	TRBV7-3	TRBJ2-1	TGTGCCAGCAGCTCCGTGCCCGGGACAGGGGGCGTCAATGAGCAGTTCTTC	CASSSVPGTGGVNEQFF
once	TRBD1	TRBV30	TRBJ2-1	TGTGCCGTGCGGACAGGCGGTAACAATGAGCAGTTCTTC	CAVRTGGNNEQFF
.	TRBD2	TRBV12-3/TRBV12-4	TRBJ2-1	TGTGCCAGCAGTCGACGGACTAGCGGGAACAATGAGCAGTTCTTC	CASSRRTSGNNEQFF
.	.	TRBV30	TRBJ1-4	TGTGCCTGGAGTGGAGACCCTGAAAAACTGTTTTTT	CAWSGDPEKLFF
few	.	TRBV7-2	TRBJ2-2	TGTGCCAGCAATTACGTTATAAAAACCGGGGAGCTGTTTTTT	CASNYVIKTGELFF
.	.	TRBV12-3/TRBV12-4	TRBJ2-1	TGTGCCAGCAGCCCGCTGGTGGGGAGTGACAATGAGCAGTTCTTC	CASSPLVGSDNEQFF
many	.	TRBV7-2	TRBJ2-1	TGTGCCAGCAGCCCCGTCGGGGAGCAGTTCTTC	CASSPVGEQFF
.	.	TRBV15	TRBJ1-2	TGTGCCACCAGCGACGGAGGGACCGACTATGGCCACACCTTC	CATSDGGTDYGHTF
few	TRBD1	TRBV30	TRBJ2-1	TGTGCCTGGGCGAGGACAGGGGATGGCGATGAGCAGTTCTTC	CAWARTGDGDEQFF
many	TRBD1	TRBV5-4	TRBJ1-2	TGTGCCAGCAGTTCCGGACAGGACTATGGCTACACCTTC	CASSSGQDYGYTF
many	.	TRBV5-6	TRBJ2-7	TGTGCCAGCAGCAGGACTGGGACTGACTACGAGCAGTACTTC	CASSRTGTDYEQYF
.	.	TRBV6-2/TRBV6-3	TRBJ2-1	TGTGCCAGCATTTGGGGGGCAGGGTCCTACAATGAGCAGTTCTTC	CASIWGAGSYNEQFF
.	.	TRBV5-1	TRBJ2-6	TGCGCCAGCAGCTTTCTGGACGGGGCTGGGGCCAACGTCCGGACTTTC	CASSFLDGAGANVRTF
once	.	TRBV4-1	TRBJ1-2	TGCGCCAGCAGCCAAGAGTTCCCCGGCGGCTACACCTTC	CASSQEFPGGYTF
many	.	TRBV7-3	TRBJ1-1	TGTGCCAGCAGCTTAACCCCGAGCACTGAAGCTTTCTTT	CASSLTPSTEAFF
many	TRBD1	TRBV9	TRBJ1-2	TGTGCCAGCAGCGGGGGACAGGGCTACGGCTACACCTTC	CASSGGQGYGYTF
many	TRBD1	TRBV7-9	TRBJ1-1	TGTGCCAGCAGCCCCGGGACAGGGGGCATTGGCACTGAAGCTTTCTTT	CASSPGTGGIGTEAFF
many	TRBD2	TRBV5-1	TRBJ2-3	TGCGCCAGCAGTTCTCGGACTAGCGGGGGCCGCACAGATACGCAGTATTTT	CASSSRTSGGRTDTQYF
many	.	TRBV11-2	TRBJ1-2	TGTGCCAGCAGCTTAGATCTAAGTTTCCAAGACTACACCTTC	CASSLDLSFQDYTF
many	TRBD1	TRBV10-3	TRBJ2-5	TGTGCCATCAGCACCGGGACAGGAGGTAGAAAGACCCAGTACTTC	CAISTGTGGRKTQYF
few	.	TRBV30	TRBJ1-2	TGTGCCTGGGACACAGGGATTGGCTACACCTTC	CAWDTGIGYTF
many	TRBD2	TRBV7-2	TRBJ2-7	TGTGCCAGCAGTTCCGGGGGCGGGGGGGCCTACGAGCAGTACTTC	CASSSGGGGAYEQYF
many	TRBD1	TRBV7-2	TRBJ1-5	TGTGCCAGCAGCTCTCAGGACAGGGTAGACAGTGATCAGCCCCAGCATTTT	CASSSQDRVDSDQPQHF